A selection of T cell receptor beta chains follows, all from one sample in a study of T cells in Graves' hyperthyroidism and ophthalmopathy. TCRdb redid the calling of the multiplex PCR reads with MiXCR, one entry per CDR3 protein. The repertoire holds fewer than 650,000 distinct CDR3 sequences, with over 12% as singletons. Sequencing used blood. The receptors shown here come from a woman between 40 and 55 years old with Graves' ophthalmopathy. Each CDR3 is given with its conserved first and last residue.

CDR3: CSARDDWADNQPQHF
V: TRBV20-1

CDR3: CASSGGAPHEQYF
V: TRBV7-2

CDR3: CASSSVPFTGELFF
V: TRBV7-3

CDR3: CASTIGSRPGQGTGELFF
V: TRBV5-1

CDR3: CATSDPTSGRSTDTQYF
V: TRBV24-1

CDR3: CASSSEGAHGYTF
V: TRBV6-1

CDR3: CACRRGYGGELFF
V: TRBV30

CDR3: CASSLDLRRALYHSGANVLTF
V: TRBV11-2

CDR3: CSVAGTLMNTGELFF
V: TRBV29-1

CDR3: CSARGQPQNTEAFF
V: TRBV20-1

CDR3: CASRRRLDAVSTGELFF
V: TRBV12-3/TRBV12-4

CDR3: CASSQDLGRGNAYEQYF
V: TRBV4-3

CDR3: CASSSGPRGYTF
V: TRBV6-5

CDR3: CASSTPLGKGGQETQYF
V: TRBV28

CDR3: CASSQERSAREETQYF
V: TRBV6-1

CDR3: CASSLTDTNYGYTF
V: TRBV28

CDR3: CASSFGRGAEAFF
V: TRBV12-3/TRBV12-4

CDR3: CASSLRGTNQGYGYTF
V: TRBV12-3/TRBV12-4

CDR3: CAWSTGTNDEQFF
V: TRBV30

CDR3: CSASGQGALQPQHF
V: TRBV20-1

CDR3: CAWSASRDTEAFF
V: TRBV30

CDR3: CASSEFGTSGRFEQYF
V: TRBV6-1

CDR3: CSASLGEQYF
V: TRBV20-1

CDR3: CATSDGASGNTIYF
V: TRBV24-1

CDR3: CASSVATQGMTGANVLTF
V: TRBV9

CDR3: CASSPPGQETQYF
V: TRBV18

CDR3: CASSLVVGSEQYF
V: TRBV7-9

CDR3: CASSSLGGQPQHF
V: TRBV28

CDR3: CASSRSGSRTGELFF
V: TRBV28

CDR3: CASSRDRGLSPLHF
V: TRBV12-3/TRBV12-4

CDR3: CASSSRTGRETQYF
V: TRBV7-2

CDR3: CASSQDELPNTGELFF
V: TRBV14

CDR3: CASSLVAGGVYEQYF
V: TRBV5-1

CDR3: CASSIRQGDNSPLHF
V: TRBV12-3/TRBV12-4

CDR3: CASSYYDAYQETQYF
V: TRBV6-2/TRBV6-3

CDR3: CASSYWRAGTEAFF
V: TRBV6-2/TRBV6-3

CDR3: CSASSPLQETQYF
V: TRBV20-1